This T cell receptor beta chain was obtained from a study of blood T cell repertoires in COVID-19. Overall study context: Samples came from the United States, Italy and Spain, spanning acute and convalescent COVID-19. Sources were T cells, B-cell-depleted T cells, or PBMCs; the material itself was cDNA or gDNA.

Authors' data handling: Nucleated cell counts were estimated from reference gene primer amplification. TCRdb's table, derived via immunoSEQ multiplex PCR, lists solely in-frame clones and lacks some. The V and J calls and clone size come from that table; D and trimming were worked out from the DNA. Found here are roughly 350,000 clones, about 85% of them singletons; the top ten hold roughly 3.4%. Trimming removed 8 bases from V and 4 bases from J; junction bases left unmatched: 0. The V gene's germline CDR1 is SGHVS and CDR2 FQNEAQ. This CDR3 is built from 13 residues. The chain recombines TRBV7-8 with TRBJ2-1, with 12 bases aligning to TRBD2. The receptor was isolated from a woman between 18 and 30 years old with acute or convalescent COVID-19. Sequenced material: peripheral blood. CDR3 sequence: CASGLAGYNEQFF. DNA for the CDR3: TGTGCCAGCGGACTAGCGGGATACAATGAGCAGTTCTTC.